The T cell receptor (beta chain) under discussion was sequenced for a study of T cell repertoires in cytomegalovirus infection. The overall study: Shared public TCR beta signatures pointed to both CMV infection and a matching HLA type. Findings and caveats of the study: CMV-specific HLA-C-restricted TCR beta clonotypes dominated the ex vivo response. Cumulative frequency (of public TCR beta family members) identified carriers of CMV plus the relevant HLA.

Germline CDR1 reads SGHNT; CDR2 reads YYREEE (reference sequence). V shed 5 bases, J shed 5 bases, and the junction held 6 bases outside the gene matches. There are 14 residues in the CDR3. As regards this clonotype: Its specificity is unknown.

One entry per CDR3 protein, called by TCRdb with MiXCR from the reads. The profile shows a few hundred thousand distinct CDR3 sequences, 26% of them singletons. Sequencing was carried out using PBMCs. This chain uses TRBV5-4 with TRBJ2-1, with 8 bases matching TRBD2. The sequence derives from a human donor in good health (CMV status not recorded). Some clones in this sample may be carry-over from other donors' samples. Here the CDR3 DNA reads TGTGCCAGCAGTGCCACTAGCGGAGACAATGAGCAGTTCTTC. This gives the protein CASSATSGDNEQFF.